These 30 T cell receptor beta chains originate from one sample sequenced in a study of blood T cell repertoires in COVID-19. This table comes from immunoSEQ multiplex PCR, and its TCRdb copy is limited to in-frame clones, with some not included. The sample has about 220,000 clones; roughly 85% are singletons. The specimen sequenced was PBMCs or T cells enriched from blood (not recorded which). All receptors derive from a woman between 40 and 55 years old with acute COVID-19.

The genes are TRBV19 and TRBJ1-3, with a tentative D call TRBD1 (5 bases). Germline CDR1 LNHDA, CDR2 SQIVND (reference sequence). The CDR3 contains 13 residues. V lost 5 bases and J lost 7, with 12 bases in between. The CDR3 sequence is CASSSSAGNTIYF. The CDR3 DNA reads as TGTGCCAGTAGTTCCTCGGCAGGGAACACCATATATTTT.

The chain has TRBV3-1 (or the pseudogene TRBV3-2) and TRBJ1-2; D remains unclear. Germline V lookup: CDR1 LGHDT, CDR2 YNNKEL (reference sequence). This CDR3 is built from 14 residues. V was pared by 3 bases and J by 4 bases, with 12 bases between. CDR3 sequence: CASSHSGEGYGYTF. Written as DNA, the CDR3 is TGTGCCAGCAGCCATTCCGGGGAGGGCTATGGCTACACCTTC.

The chain is built from TRBV6-5 and TRBJ1-1; D is perhaps TRBD1 (5 bases). The germline V gene has CDR1 MNHEY and CDR2 SVGAGI. CDR3 length: 14 residues. The ends were cut back, 7 bases at V and 5 bases at J, with 17 bases in the middle. CDR3 in DNA: TGTGCCAGCACCTGGCAGGGATCTGATACTGAAGCTTTCTTT. Its translation is CASTWQGSDTEAFF.

This clone has a single count. This chain links TRBV18 with TRBJ1-1; D is perhaps TRBD1 (5 bases). Germline CDR1 reads KGHSH; CDR2 reads LQKENI. This CDR3 is 16 amino acids long. Trimming pared 3 bases from V and 1 base from J, leaving 15 bases between. CDR3 region: CASSPIVTGPNTEAFF. CDR3 bases: TGTGCCAGCTCACCCATCGTCACAGGCCCGAACACTGAAGCTTTCTTT.

A word on this clone: Germline and junction disagree at one end, which may indicate a read error. The gene calls are TRBV7-2 and TRBJ2-3, with 10 bases lining up with TRBD2. Germline-derived CDR1 and CDR2 are SGHTA and FQGNSA. This CDR3 comprises 14 residues. CDR3 amino acids: CASSLDLAGDTQYF. The DNA for the CDR3 is TGTGCCAGCAGCTTAGATCTAGCGGGGGATACCCAGTATTTT.

This clone was seen a single time. V is TRBV27 and J is TRBJ1-6; D gene uncertain. The germline CDR1 and CDR2 sequences are MNHEY and SMNVEV (reference sequence). This CDR3 contains 16 residues. The V gene lost 6 bases and the J gene lost 6 bases, with 18 bases spanning the gap. The CDR3 loop reads CASRGRLGHFNSPLHF. The CDR3 nucleotides read TGTGCCAGCAGGGGGAGGCTAGGCCACTTTAATTCACCCCTCCACTTT.

The chain joins TRBV2 to TRBJ1-2; 9 nucleotides match TRBD1. Per the germline V gene, CDR1 is SNHLY and CDR2 is FYNNEI. V shed 1 base, J shed 7 bases, and the junction held 7 bases outside the gene matches. The CDR3 spans 15 residues. The CDR3 region has the DNA TGTGCCAGCAGTGAAGGGGGGACAGGGAAACTTGGCTACACCTTC. Translated: CASSEGGTGKLGYTF.

V is TRBV25-1 and J is TRBJ2-5, with a tentative D call TRBD1 (5 bases). Trimming took off 5 bases at V and 5 bases at J, with 15 bases between the two ends. The CDR3 extends over 14 amino acids. In germline, CDR1 is MGHDK, CDR2 SYGVNS. The CDR3 DNA follows: TGTGCCAGCAGTCCCGGACACGGTAGGGAGACCCAGTACTTC. Translation gives CASSPGHGRETQYF.

This clone is a singleton in its sample. The chain uses TRBV15 and TRBJ1-1; 9 bases map to TRBD1. This CDR3 is 18 amino acids long. CDR1 is LNHNV, CDR2 YYDKDF, per germline (reference sequence). With 5 bases clipped from V and 0 bases from J, the junction kept 13 bases outside the gene matches. The CDR3 nucleotides are TGTGCCACCAGCCCCCGGACAGGGGTGTTAGGGATGAACACTGAAGCTTTCTTT. This sequence encodes CATSPRTGVLGMNTEAFF.

The V gene is TRBV6-5, the J gene TRBJ2-5; D is possibly TRBD1 (5 bases). Germline lookup yields CDR1 MNHEY and CDR2 SVGAGI. V lost 4 bases and J 5 bases, leaving 17 bases between the germline ends. The CDR3 extends over 15 amino acids. CDR3 loop: CASSLGRKFVETQYF. The CDR3 DNA reads TGTGCCAGCAGTTTGGGGCGGAAGTTCGTTGAGACCCAGTACTTC.

This chain connects TRBV7-6 to TRBJ1-1; 7 bases map to TRBD1. The CDR3 length is 18 residues. Germline CDR1 SGHVS, CDR2 FNYEAQ. V gave up 1 base and J gave up 6 bases; unmatched junction bases: 17. In DNA form, the CDR3 reads TGTGCCAGCAGCTTAGGGACGGCGACAGGGTCTAGGATGTCTGAAGCTTTCTTT. Residues: CASSLGTATGSRMSEAFF.

The chain employs TRBV7-2 and TRBJ1-3; 10 bases align to TRBD1. J gave up 0 bases and V 4 bases, and 9 bases lay outside the gene matches. The CDR3 has 18 residues. Germline CDR1 SGHTA, CDR2 FQGNSA. In DNA, the CDR3 is TGTGCCAGCAGCTCGGTCCCGGGACAGGGGATCTCTGGAAACACCATATATTTT. Translation gives CASSSVPGQGISGNTIYF.

This chain connects TRBV2 to TRBJ1-2; TRBD1 is a possible D gene (5 bases). This CDR3 has 13 residues. The ends were cut back, 7 bases at V and 4 bases at J, with 13 bases in the middle. CDR1 and CDR2 (germline): SNHLY, FYNNEI. The CDR3 DNA is TGTGCCAGCACCTCGACAGACCGCTATGGCTACACCTTC. Translated, it gives CASTSTDRYGYTF.

CDR3 region: CASSSSGQGFSGGYTF. CDR3 coding DNA: TGTGCCAGCAGCTCGAGCGGACAGGGATTTTCAGGTGGCTACACCTTC. This chain connects TRBV5-8 to TRBJ1-2; 8 bases map to TRBD1. The germline CDR1 and CDR2 sequences are SGHTS and YDEGEE. The CDR3 is made up of 16 amino acids. The V segment lost 3 bases and the J segment 7 bases; nucleotides outside the gene matches: 14.

The chain joins TRBV29-1 to TRBJ1-2; 12 bases match TRBD1. Trimming at V came to 7 bases and at J to 8 bases, leaving 8 bases not matched to a gene. There are 13 residues in the CDR3. Germline CDR1 and CDR2: SQVTM and ANQGSEA. CDR3 region: CSAGGTGGGGYTF. CDR3 DNA sequence: TGCAGCGCCGGGGGGACAGGGGGCGGAGGCTACACCTTC.

CDR3: CASSQDSLGSRYEQYV. CDR3 DNA sequence: TGCGCCAGCAGCCAAGATTCTCTGGGCAGTCGCTACGAGCAGTACGTC. The rearrangement links TRBV4-1 to TRBJ2-7, with D uncertain. V was shortened by 0 bases and J by 3 bases, with 15 bases between the two germline ends. This CDR3 is built from 16 residues. CDR1 and CDR2 from the germline V gene are MGHRA and YSYEKL.

This chain joins TRBV24-1 and TRBJ2-1; 10 nucleotides agree with TRBD1. Germline CDR1 and CDR2: KGHDR and SFDVKD. This CDR3 has 16 amino acids. V lost 2 bases, J lost 6 bases, and 6 bases stayed unmatched. CDR3 nucleotide sequence: TGTGCCACCAGTGATTCCCCCGGGACAGGGGTCAATGAGCAGTTCTTC. Its protein product is CATSDSPGTGVNEQFF.

The chain has TRBV4-3 and TRBJ2-3; TRBD2 matches at 14 bases. The CDR3 contains 18 residues. V shed 1 base, J shed 6 bases, and the junction held 9 bases outside the gene matches. CDR1 and CDR2 (germline): LGHNA, YSLEER. The CDR3 bases are TGCGCCAGCAGCCAAGTCCTTGGACTAGCGGGGGGTGCGGATACGCAGTATTTT. It specifies CASSQVLGLAGGADTQYF.

The V call is TRBV27, the J call TRBJ2-1; the match to TRBD2 covers 7 bases. V was pared by 10 bases and J by 1 base, with 13 bases of the junction left unmatched. Germline assignment: CDR1 MNHEY and CDR2 SMNVEV (reference sequence). The CDR3 extends over 16 amino acids. CDR3 in DNA: TGTGCCATCTCAACCGGGCGGGGAGGGTCCTACAATGAGCAGTTCTTC. Its translation is CAISTGRGGSYNEQFF.

The chain links TRBV7-3 to TRBJ1-1; TRBD1 matches at 8 bases. Germline V lookup: CDR1 SGHTA, CDR2 FQGTGA. Trimming at V came to 0 bases and at J to 6 bases, leaving 12 bases not matched to a gene. This CDR3 spans 17 amino acids. As DNA, the CDR3 is TGTGCCAGCAGCTTAACGGGATATCAGACAGGGGATGCTGAAGCTTTCTTT. It encodes CASSLTGYQTGDAEAFF.

The chain combines TRBV6-2 or TRBV6-3 with TRBJ2-3; 11 bases match TRBD1. There are 16 residues in the CDR3. The ends lost 4 bases at V and 5 bases at J; junction bases unmatched: 8. Germline CDR1 reads MNHEY; CDR2 reads SVGEGT. CDR3 in amino acids: CASSSIGDRGVDTQYF. The CDR3, as DNA: TGTGCCAGCAGTTCTATCGGGGACAGGGGGGTAGATACGCAGTATTTT.

V usage is TRBV9 and J usage is TRBJ1-1; D might be TRBD1 (6 bases). CDR3 length equals 15 residues. The germline V gene has CDR1 SGDLS and CDR2 YYNGEE. Trimming pared 0 bases from V and 6 bases from J, leaving 15 bases between. CDR3 in DNA: TGTGCCAGCAGCGTAGGGGGGCCGGACAAACCTGAAGCTTTCTTT. Encoded protein: CASSVGGPDKPEAFF.

V usage is TRBV19 and J usage is TRBJ1-2; 12 nucleotides match TRBD1. V gave up 3 bases and J gave up 6 bases; unmatched junction bases: 2. Germline V CDR1 and CDR2: LNHDA, SQIVND (reference sequence). CDR3 length: 14 residues. CDR3 sequence (DNA): TGTGCCAGTAGTATGGGACAGGGGGCCGATGGCTACACCTTC. It is translated as CASSMGQGADGYTF.

This clone was seen a single time. The genes are TRBV19 and TRBJ1-1, with a weak D call TRBD1 (5 bases). The germline gives CDR1 LNHDA, CDR2 SQIVND (reference sequence). Trimming shortened V by 6 bases and J by 1 base, and 18 bases separated the two germline ends. This CDR3 contains 16 residues. The CDR3 nucleotides are TGTGCCAGTAGCCCCCGGCAGGGCAGCTGGAACACTGAAGCTTTCTTT. This sequence encodes CASSPRQGSWNTEAFF.

In its sample, this clone was seen a few times. The chain couples TRBV6-2 or TRBV6-3 to TRBJ1-3, with D unclear. Germline V gene data show CDR1 as MNHEY and CDR2 as SVGEGT. This CDR3 comprises 14 residues. V was trimmed by 2 bases and J by 4 bases, leaving 9 bases between them. The CDR3 here is CASSYDWRGNTIYF. Here the CDR3 DNA reads TGTGCCAGCAGTTACGATTGGCGGGGAAACACCATATATTTT.

The DNA for the CDR3 is TGTGCCAGCAGTGGACCGGGGACTAACTATGGCTACACCTTC. This sequence encodes CASSGPGTNYGYTF. The chain employs TRBV2 and TRBJ1-2; D not resolved. The ends were cut back, 4 bases at V and 0 bases at J, with 9 bases in the middle. The CDR3 is made up of 14 amino acids. In germline, CDR1 is SNHLY, CDR2 FYNNEI.

The chain links TRBV5-4 to TRBJ1-2; D remains ambiguous. Germline CDR1 SGHNT, CDR2 YYREEE (reference sequence). Trimming removed 4 bases at V and 5 bases at J, with 18 bases between. The CDR3 contains 15 residues. The CDR3: CASSLFAGKKYGYTF. DNA for the CDR3: TGTGCCAGCAGCCTATTTGCAGGAAAAAAGTATGGCTACACCTTC.

The chain recombines TRBV9 with TRBJ2-6, with D possibly matching TRBD1 (5 bases). Trimming took 0 bases from V and 1 from J, leaving 8 bases between them. The CDR3 length is 16 residues. In germline, CDR1 is SGDLS, CDR2 YYNGEE. The chain's CDR3 is CASSVEGASGANVLTF. The CDR3 nucleotides read TGTGCCAGCAGCGTAGAAGGGGCGTCTGGGGCCAACGTCCTGACTTTC.

CDR3 residues: CASSLGGRSGNSPLHF. The CDR3 DNA reads as TGTGCCAGCAGCTTAGGAGGACGTTCGGGGAATTCACCCCTCCACTTT. This sequence joins TRBV5-5 and TRBJ1-6; D is unresolved. This CDR3 is 16 amino acids long. The germline CDR1 and CDR2 sequences are SGHKS and YYEKEE (reference sequence). V was pared by 2 bases and J by 7 bases, with 16 bases between.

V is TRBV19 and J is TRBJ1-6; D call uncertain. Germline CDR1 reads LNHDA; CDR2 reads SQIVND (reference sequence). The CDR3 sequence is 16 residues long. Trimming took off 2 bases at V and 0 bases at J, with 8 bases between the two ends. Here the CDR3 DNA reads TGTGCCAGTAGTATAATGGCGGGCTCCTATAATTCACCCCTCCACTTT. Its translation is CASSIMAGSYNSPLHF.